The next 30 T cell receptor beta chains were all read from a single sample in a study of cytomegalovirus exposure and HLA in healthy donors. Vbeta (60) and Jbeta (13) primers were used in the PCR. Data came from immunoSEQ multiplex PCR; TCRdb stores just in-frame clones and leaves some out. The table shows 100,000 or so clones, with around four fifths occurring only once. Sequenced: PBMCs. These TCRs come from a man aged 25-45 years in good health and CMV-seropositive.

This chain joins TRBV19 and TRBJ1-1; no clear D gene. V lost 3 bases and J 1 base, leaving 12 bases between the germline ends. This CDR3 spans 15 amino acids. The germline V gene encodes CDR1 LNHDA and CDR2 SQIVND (reference sequence). The CDR3 here is CASSMQWGGNTEAFF. For the CDR3, the DNA is TGTGCCAGTAGTATGCAGTGGGGAGGGAACACTGAAGCTTTCTTT.

This clone came up a few times. The rearrangement joins TRBV6-4 to TRBJ1-1; TRBD1 might be the D (6 bases). This CDR3 spans 17 amino acids. Germline CDR1 reads MRHNA; CDR2 reads SNTAGT. Trimming took 6 bases from V and 5 from J, leaving 25 bases between them. CDR3 DNA: TGTGCCAGCAGGGGAACTACAGGGTCGTGGCGATTTACTGAAGCTTTCTTT. This codes for CASRGTTGSWRFTEAFF.

This clone was detected once. The rearrangement links TRBV28 to TRBJ1-5; possible D gene TRBD1, 6 bases. The CDR3 extends over 16 amino acids. V was pared by 5 bases and J by 0 bases, with 14 bases between. Germline V gene data show CDR1 as MDHEN and CDR2 as SYDVKM. In DNA form, the CDR3 reads TGTGCCAGCAGTGGCACGGACAGATATAGCAATCAGCCCCAGCATTTT. It codes for CASSGTDRYSNQPQHF.

This chain joins TRBV5-1 and TRBJ2-3, with 10 bases matching TRBD1. With V trimmed by 3 bases and J by 6 bases, 10 bases remained unmatched. The CDR3 is made up of 16 amino acids. Looked up from germline, CDR1 is SGHRS and CDR2 is YFSETQ. CDR3 bases: TGCGCCAGCAGCTCCCCAGGGGACAGGGGTTGGGATACGCAGTATTTT. Translation: CASSSPGDRGWDTQYF.

With regard to this clone: The junction shows a germline mismatch at one end, possibly a read error. This sample includes further DNA sequences coding for the same CDR3. The chain is built from TRBV27 and TRBJ1-6; 9 bases line up with TRBD1. The CDR3 loop spans 19 amino acids. Germline loops: CDR1 MNHEY, CDR2 SMNVEV (reference sequence). In nucleotides, the CDR3 is TGTGCTAGCAGTTTATCGCGGGGTTGGGGGACAGGGAAAAATTCACCCCTCCACTTT. Amino acids: CASSLSRGWGTGKNSPLHF.

This clone appeared a single time. The chain has TRBV9 and TRBJ1-2; 7 bases are shared with TRBD1. CDR1 is SGDLS and CDR2 is YYNGEE in the germline V gene. The V and J ends lost 3 bases and 2 bases, in that order; junction bases with no gene match: 7. This CDR3 region has 15 residues. The CDR3 loop is CASSARQGPNYGYTF. The CDR3 DNA reads TGTGCCAGCAGCGCCCGACAGGGACCCAACTATGGCTACACCTTC.

J is TRBJ1-2 and V is TRBV4-1, with D possibly being TRBD1 (6 bases). The CDR3 has 15 residues. From germline, CDR1 is MGHRA and CDR2 YSYEKL. Trimming removed 1 base from V and 8 bases from J, with 17 bases in between. CDR3 nucleotide sequence: TGCGCCAGCAGCCAAGGGGGGCAGGGCTCTTACGGCTACACCTTC. Translation: CASSQGGQGSYGYTF.

There are a few counts of this clone. The chain links TRBV5-1 to TRBJ1-1, with D possibly TRBD1 on 6 matching bases. The CDR3 sequence is 16 residues long. With 4 bases removed from V and 4 bases from J, the gap between germline ends came to 20 bases. Germline values: CDR1 SGHRS, CDR2 YFSETQ. The CDR3 DNA follows: TGCGCCAGCAGCCCTGGCAGGGGAATCGGAGGCACTGAAGCTTTCTTT. Translating it yields CASSPGRGIGGTEAFF.

The chain carries TRBV6-1 and TRBJ1-5, with TRBD1 matching over 7 bases. The CDR3 has 15 residues. V was clipped by 5 bases and J by 3 bases; unmatched bases: 7. CDR1 and CDR2 from the germline V gene are MNHNS and SASEGT. DNA of the CDR3: TGTGCCAGCAGTCGCGACAGGGATCCCAATCAGCCCCAGCATTTT. Protein sequence: CASSRDRDPNQPQHF.

The gene calls are TRBV7-8 and TRBJ2-5; TRBD1 aligns across 8 bases. Looked up from germline, CDR1 is SGHVS and CDR2 is FQNEAQ. V was clipped by 5 bases and J by 11 bases; unmatched bases: 16. The CDR3 runs to 15 residues. The CDR3 DNA sequence: TGTGCCAGCAGCCCCCCAATACGACAGGGGTGGGAGCAGTACTTC. This encodes CASSPPIRQGWEQYF.

The V call is TRBV7-9, the J call TRBJ2-3; a possible D gene is TRBD1 (5 bases). V dropped 3 bases and J dropped 0 bases, with 10 bases sitting between them. Looked up from germline, CDR1 is SEHNR and CDR2 is FQNEAQ (reference sequence). The CDR3 has 15 residues. The CDR3: CASSFREFSTDTQYF. The DNA for the CDR3 is TGTGCCAGCAGCTTCAGGGAATTTAGCACAGATACGCAGTATTTT.

CDR3 residues: CASSIGYGSNYGYTF. CDR3 nucleotide sequence: TGTGCCAGTAGTATAGGGTACGGGAGTAACTATGGCTACACCTTC. The rearrangement joins TRBV19 to TRBJ1-2; D unclear. The V end lost 1 base, the J end lost 1 base, and 10 bases lay between the germline ends. Germline CDR1 LNHDA, CDR2 SQIVND (reference sequence). This CDR3 comprises 15 residues.

The V and J genes are TRBV23-1 and TRBJ2-5, with 11 bases lining up with TRBD1. Judging by the DNA end, TRBJ2-7 fits better; the J call may be wrong. TRBV23-1 is an open reading frame whose function is uncertain. This CDR3 is 14 amino acids long. CDR3 bases: TGCGCCAGCAGTAAGGGACAGGGGGCCTACGAGCAGTACTTC. This encodes CASSKGQGAYEQYF.

The chain uses TRBV7-3 and TRBJ2-1, with a tentative D call TRBD1 (6 bases). V lost 8 bases and J 8 bases, leaving 13 bases between the germline ends. This CDR3 is built from 12 residues. Germline CDR1 SGHTA, CDR2 FQGTGA. The CDR3 DNA follows: TGTGCCAGCGGGGGCCTAAAGGATGAGCAGTTCTTC. It is translated as CASGGLKDEQFF.

About this clone itself: A junction boundary mismatches the germline segment, possibly from a read error. The CDR3 loop is CSSSFEFTLTDTQYF. In DNA form, the CDR3 reads TGTTCCAGCAGCTTCGAGTTTACCCTCACAGATACGCAGTATTTT. The rearrangement uses TRBV7-9 and TRBJ2-3; D is unresolved. The CDR3 covers 15 residues. Germline V gene lookup returns CDR1 SEHNR and CDR2 FQNEAQ (reference sequence). Complete variable domain (other parts from reference TRBV7-9 and TRBJ2-3): DTGVSQNPRHKITKRGQNVTFRCDPISEHNRLYWYRQTLGQGPEFLTYFQNEAQLEKSRLLSDRFSAERPKGSFSTLEIQRTEQGDSAMYLCSSSFEFTLTDTQYFGPGTRLTVL.

The CDR3 sequence: CATSRDRATYEQYF. CDR3 sequence (DNA): TGTGCCACCAGCAGAGACAGGGCTACCTACGAGCAGTACTTC. The chain combines TRBV15 with TRBJ2-7; weak D call: TRBD1 (5 bases). The V end was cut by 0 bases, the J end by 2 bases, with 8 bases between. CDR1 and CDR2 (germline): LNHNV, YYDKDF (reference sequence). This CDR3 is built from 14 residues. The full variable domain, rest sourced from reference TRBV15 and TRBJ2-7, is DAMVIQNPRYQVTQFGKPVTLSCSQTLNHNVMYWYQQKSSQAPKLLFHYYDKDFNNEADTPDNFQSRRPNTSFCFLDIRSPGLGDTAMYLCATSRDRATYEQYFGPGTRLTVT.

This chain uses TRBV30 with TRBJ1-2, with no clear D. The CDR3 runs 14 residues. V was shortened by 3 bases and J by 4 bases, with 15 bases between the two germline ends. Germline V CDR1 and CDR2: GTSNPN, SVGIG (reference sequence). For the CDR3, the DNA is TGTGCCTGGAGCGAGGGTTCCGCCGTCTATGGCTACACCTTC. Translating gives CAWSEGSAVYGYTF.

Here the CDR3 reads CASSEGGGSGNTIYF. The CDR3 DNA sequence: TGTGCCAGCAGCGAGGGAGGTGGGTCTGGAAACACCATATATTTT. The rearrangement links TRBV9 to TRBJ1-3; D call uncertain. This CDR3 comprises 15 residues. Looked up from germline, CDR1 is SGDLS and CDR2 is YYNGEE. V was pared by 3 bases and J by 1 base, with 11 bases between.

The chain links TRBV7-3 to TRBJ1-2; TRBD1 matches 8 bases. CDR1 is SGHTA and CDR2 is FQGTGA in the germline V gene. V was pared by 2 bases and J by 2 bases, with 10 bases of the junction left unmatched. The length of the CDR3 is 17 residues. This CDR3 is CASSLHPGGVANYGYTF. DNA for the CDR3: TGTGCCAGCAGCTTACACCCAGGGGGCGTGGCGAACTATGGCTACACCTTC.

V gene TRBV28 combines with J gene TRBJ2-1, with 9 nucleotides matching TRBD2. Germline lookup yields CDR1 MDHEN and CDR2 SYDVKM. The CDR3 is made up of 14 amino acids. The junction had 5 bases not matched to a gene; V was cut back by 3 bases and J by 8 bases. The CDR3 sequence: CASSFAGGLYEQFF. The CDR3, as DNA: TGTGCCAGCAGTTTTGCGGGGGGGCTTTATGAGCAGTTCTTC.

The genes are TRBV6-4 and TRBJ2-1; 8 bases fit TRBD1. After removal of 4 bases from V and 8 bases from J, the junction contained 10 bases not matched to a gene. CDR1 is MRHNA and CDR2 is SNTAGT in the germline V gene. The CDR3 consists of 15 residues. The CDR3 DNA sequence: TGTGCCAGCAGTGGCGACAGGGGCTCGAGGGATGAGCAGTTCTTC. It specifies CASSGDRGSRDEQFF.

This rearrangement joins TRBV4-1 to TRBJ2-3, with a weak D call TRBD2 (5 bases). CDR3 length: 18 residues. V was shortened by 2 bases and J by 2 bases, with 20 bases between the two germline ends. Germline values: CDR1 MGHRA, CDR2 YSYEKL. In nucleotides, the CDR3 is TGCGCCAGCAGCCAATCAACGTCCGTCGGAGGACCCACAGATACGCAGTATTTT. Protein sequence: CASSQSTSVGGPTDTQYF.

This chain links TRBV5-5 with TRBJ1-2; D gene ambiguous. Looked up from germline, CDR1 is SGHKS and CDR2 is YYEKEE (reference sequence). V was cut by 2 bases and J by 6 bases, with 20 bases left in between. The CDR3 sequence is 16 residues long. In DNA, the CDR3 is TGTGCCAGCAGCTTCCCGTTTCGAGGATCCTACCATGGCTACACCTTC. It codes for CASSFPFRGSYHGYTF.

The gene calls are TRBV7-3 and TRBJ1-4, with 8 bases lining up with TRBD1. Trimming took 2 bases from V and 5 from J; bases not matched to a gene: 4. This CDR3 is 15 amino acids long. Germline CDR1 reads SGHTA; CDR2 reads FQGTGA. For the CDR3, the DNA is TGTGCCAGCAGCTTATTTCCAGGGGGCAATGAAAAACTGTTTTTT. This sequence encodes CASSLFPGGNEKLFF.

The genes are TRBV7-9 and TRBJ2-2; D is unclear. The CDR3 is 14 amino acids. V was shortened by 3 bases and J by 4 bases, with 9 bases between the two germline ends. Germline V gene data show CDR1 as SEHNR and CDR2 as FQNEAQ (reference sequence). The CDR3 nucleotides are TGTGCCAGCAGCTTCGAGGTCTCCACCGGGGAGCTGTTTTTT. This codes for CASSFEVSTGELFF.

In DNA, the CDR3 is TGTGCCAGCAGCTTATTCAGGGGAGATACGGAGCAGTACTTC. This encodes CASSLFRGDTEQYF. The rearrangement links TRBV7-2 to TRBJ2-7; D perhaps matches TRBD1 (6 bases). The length of the CDR3 is 14 residues. Looked up from germline, CDR1 is SGHTA and CDR2 is FQGNSA. Trimming cost V 2 bases and J 7 bases, with 15 bases left between them.

This clone came up a few times. Other DNA sequences from this sample encode an identical CDR3 as well. The chain couples TRBV27 to TRBJ2-3; possible D gene TRBD2, 5 bases. The CDR3 sequence is 12 residues long. Germline values: CDR1 MNHEY, CDR2 SMNVEV (reference sequence). The CDR3 nucleotides read TGTGCTTCCCGGACTAGCACAGATACGCAGTATTTT. This translates into CASRTSTDTQYF.

The sample holds a few counts of this clone. J is TRBJ1-1 and V is TRBV6-6; D is undetermined. This CDR3 has 15 amino acids. Per germline, CDR1 MNHNY and CDR2 SVGAGI (reference sequence). Trimming took off 8 bases at V and 0 bases at J, with 16 bases between the two ends. CDR3 amino acids: CASFRRPPMNTEAFF. The CDR3 DNA follows: TGTGCCAGCTTTCGGAGACCTCCCATGAACACTGAAGCTTTCTTT.

The chain uses TRBV27 and TRBJ2-7; 9 bases match TRBD1. Germline V gene lookup returns CDR1 MNHEY and CDR2 SMNVEV (reference sequence). There are 15 residues in the CDR3. With 0 bases clipped from V and 3 bases from J, the junction kept 3 bases outside the gene matches. CDR3 DNA: TGTGCCAGCAGTTTATCGGGACAGGGTCTCTACGAGCAGTACTTC. It yields the protein CASSLSGQGLYEQYF.

The genes are TRBV30 and TRBJ2-2; the D gene is possibly TRBD1 (6 bases). Germline values: CDR1 GTSNPN, CDR2 SVGIG (reference sequence). The CDR3 covers 14 residues. The V gene lost 3 bases and the J gene lost 3 bases, with 11 bases spanning the gap. The CDR3 coding sequence is TGTGCCTGGAGGGCCCAGGGGTACACCGGGGAGCTGTTTTTT. Translated, it gives CAWRAQGYTGELFF.